This T cell receptor beta chain was identified during a study of beta chain features in type 1 diabetes. The investigators reverse transcribed all of the isolated RNA, so they sequenced expressed TCRB transcripts. The method was immunoSEQ multiplex PCR; TCRdb's version includes in-frame clones alone and lacks a portion of them. Here the sample spans about 620,000 clones, around 15% being singletons. In this sample, this clone turned up a few times. The CDR3 consists of 14 residues. CDR1 and CDR2 from the germline V gene are LNHDA and SQIVND (reference sequence). V trimming: 4 bases; J trimming: 2 bases; junction bases outside the gene matches: 4.

The source of this sequence is a man aged 18 to 30 in good health. The chain joins TRBV19 to TRBJ2-7; TRBD1 matches at 8 bases. The sequenced sample consisted of naive CD4+ T cells from blood. The CDR3 reads CASSNGQGAYEQYF. Written as DNA, the CDR3 is TGTGCCAGTAGTAATGGACAGGGCGCCTACGAGCAGTACTTC.